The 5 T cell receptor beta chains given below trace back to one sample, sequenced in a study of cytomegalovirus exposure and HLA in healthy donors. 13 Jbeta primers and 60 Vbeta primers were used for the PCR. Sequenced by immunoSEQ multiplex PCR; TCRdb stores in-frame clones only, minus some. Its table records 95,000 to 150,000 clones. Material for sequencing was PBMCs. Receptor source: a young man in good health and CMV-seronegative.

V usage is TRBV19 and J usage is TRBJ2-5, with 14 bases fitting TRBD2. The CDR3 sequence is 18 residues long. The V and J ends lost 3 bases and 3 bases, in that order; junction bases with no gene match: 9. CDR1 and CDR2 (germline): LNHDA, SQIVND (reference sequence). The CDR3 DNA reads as TGTGCCAGTAGTATGCTCCCACTGACTAGCGGGAGGGAAGAGACCCAGTACTTC. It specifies CASSMLPLTSGREETQYF.

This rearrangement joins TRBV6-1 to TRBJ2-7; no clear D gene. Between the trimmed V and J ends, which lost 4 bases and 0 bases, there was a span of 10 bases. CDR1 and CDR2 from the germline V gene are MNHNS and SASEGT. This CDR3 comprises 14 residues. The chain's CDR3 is CASSARGSSYEQYF. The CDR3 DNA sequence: TGTGCCAGCAGTGCCAGAGGTAGCTCCTACGAGCAGTACTTC.

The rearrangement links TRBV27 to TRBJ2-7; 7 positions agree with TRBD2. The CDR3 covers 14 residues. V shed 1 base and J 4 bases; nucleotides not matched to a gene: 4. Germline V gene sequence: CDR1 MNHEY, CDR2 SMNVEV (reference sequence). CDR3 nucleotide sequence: TGTGCCAGCAGTTTATTGGGAGGGAAGTACGAGCAGTACTTC. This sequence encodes CASSLLGGKYEQYF.

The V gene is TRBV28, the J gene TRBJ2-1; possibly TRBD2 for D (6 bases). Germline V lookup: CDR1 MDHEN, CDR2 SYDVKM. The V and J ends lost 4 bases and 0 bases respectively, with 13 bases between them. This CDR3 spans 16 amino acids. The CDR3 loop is CASSSPPGSSYNEQFF. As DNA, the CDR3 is TGTGCCAGCAGTTCCCCTCCCGGGAGCTCCTACAATGAGCAGTTCTTC.

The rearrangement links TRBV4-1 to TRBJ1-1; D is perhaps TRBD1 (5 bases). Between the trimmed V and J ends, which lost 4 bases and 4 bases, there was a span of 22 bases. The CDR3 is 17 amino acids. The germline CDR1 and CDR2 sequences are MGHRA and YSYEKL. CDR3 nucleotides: TGCGCCAGCAGCCCCCACCCCAAAGGGGCGCTTGGCACTGAAGCTTTCTTT. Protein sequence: CASSPHPKGALGTEAFF.